This TCR beta chain is drawn from a study of cytomegalovirus exposure and HLA in healthy donors. As regards this clone: Its cognate antigen is unknown.

Study-wide findings and caveats: In an earlier analysis, in 620 or so donors, most V segments appeared productive either ~87% or ~30% of the time.

This PCR relied on a set of 60 Vbeta primers and 13 Jbeta primers. Sequencing used immunoSEQ multiplex PCR; TCRdb keeps in-frame clones, though not all of them. This table has about 62,000 clones, 65% to 75% appearing once. CDR3 length: 15 amino acids. Germline V gives CDR1 SGHDN, CDR2 FVKESK. V was pared by 2 bases and J by 1 base, with 11 bases between. This chain uses TRBV14 with TRBJ2-5; no clear D gene. The origin of this receptor is a woman aged 25 to 45 in good health and CMV-seronegative. The sample taken for sequencing was PBMCs. The CDR3 DNA reads TGTGCCAGCAGCCAAACGGGTCTTCCCCAAGAGACCCAGTACTTC. Encoded protein: CASSQTGLPQETQYF.